This record covers a single T cell receptor beta chain. These data originate in a study of blood T cell repertoires in COVID-19. The overall study: The cDNA or gDNA used as material had been derived from T cells, B-cell-depleted T cells, or PBMCs.

Source study methods: Nucleated cell counts were estimated from reference gene primer amplification. Clones were read by immunoSEQ multiplex PCR, and TCRdb kept only the in-frame ones, dropping some. V, J and clone size derive from that table, while D and trimming were established from the DNA sequence. This sample has about 140,000 clones, with 80% to 90% found just once. CDR3 length: 16 amino acids. The junction had 9 bases not matched to a gene; V was cut back by 5 bases and J by 1 base. Germline V gene lookup returns CDR1 SGHVS and CDR2 FQNEAQ. The rearrangement joins TRBV7-8 to TRBJ1-2; TRBD1 matches 8 bases. The clonotype originates from an older woman with acute or convalescent COVID-19. The sample was peripheral blood. The CDR3 DNA reads TGTGCCAGCAGCACGGACAGGGTACCATATAACTATGGCTACACCTTC. Translating gives CASSTDRVPYNYGYTF.